This T cell receptor (beta chain) is drawn from a study of early stage breast cancer tumors. This table comes from immunoSEQ multiplex PCR, and its TCRdb copy is limited to in-frame clones, with some not included. The sample has 30,000 to 35,000 clones, almost 75% seen once. Trimming cost V 8 bases and J 5 bases, with 15 bases left between them. This CDR3 is 14 amino acids long. The germline CDR1 and CDR2 sequences are SGHTA and FQGNSA. The clonotype was recovered from a person in their 40s with breast cancer. The chain employs TRBV7-2 and TRBJ2-2; possibly TRBD1 for D (6 bases). Input material: blood. CDR3 protein: CASQERTVTGELFF. The CDR3 nucleotides are TGTGCCAGCCAAGAAAGGACAGTGACCGGGGAGCTGTTTTTT.